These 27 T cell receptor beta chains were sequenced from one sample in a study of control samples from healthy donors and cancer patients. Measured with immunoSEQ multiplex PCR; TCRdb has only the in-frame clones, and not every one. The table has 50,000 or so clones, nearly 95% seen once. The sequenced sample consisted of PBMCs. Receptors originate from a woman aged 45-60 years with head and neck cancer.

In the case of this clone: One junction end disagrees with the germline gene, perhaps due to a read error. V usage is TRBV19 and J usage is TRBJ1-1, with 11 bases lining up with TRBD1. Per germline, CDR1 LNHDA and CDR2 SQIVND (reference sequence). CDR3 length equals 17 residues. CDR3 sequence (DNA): TGTGCCAGTAGCATAGACCGGGACAGGGGGGCACGGACTGAAGCTTTCTTT. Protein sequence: CASSIDRDRGARTEAFF.

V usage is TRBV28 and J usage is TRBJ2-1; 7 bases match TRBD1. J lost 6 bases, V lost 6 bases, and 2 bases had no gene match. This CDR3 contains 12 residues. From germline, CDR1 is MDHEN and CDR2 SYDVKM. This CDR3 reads CASSRQGNEQFF. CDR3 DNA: TGTGCCAGCAGCCGACAGGGCAATGAGCAGTTCTTC.

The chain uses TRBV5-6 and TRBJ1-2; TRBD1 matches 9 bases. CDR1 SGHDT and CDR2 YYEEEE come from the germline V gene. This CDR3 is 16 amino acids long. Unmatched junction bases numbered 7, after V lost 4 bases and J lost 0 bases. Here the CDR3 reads CASSEDRGAPNYGYTF. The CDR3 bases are TGTGCCAGCAGCGAGGACAGGGGCGCCCCTAACTATGGCTACACCTTC.

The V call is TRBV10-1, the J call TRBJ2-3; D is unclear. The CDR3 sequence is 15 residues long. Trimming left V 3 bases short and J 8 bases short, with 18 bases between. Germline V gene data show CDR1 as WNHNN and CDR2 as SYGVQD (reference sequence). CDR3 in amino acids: CASSDRVLPEGTQYF. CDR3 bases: TGCGCCAGCAGTGATAGGGTACTCCCCGAAGGTACGCAGTATTTT.

CDR3 coding DNA: TGTGCCAGCAGTTTGACCCCGGGGACCCAGTACTTC. Translating gives CASSLTPGTQYF. The chain uses TRBV12-3 or TRBV12-4 and TRBJ2-5; D uncertain. The CDR3 contains 12 residues. V dropped 3 bases and J dropped 7 bases, with 9 bases sitting between them.

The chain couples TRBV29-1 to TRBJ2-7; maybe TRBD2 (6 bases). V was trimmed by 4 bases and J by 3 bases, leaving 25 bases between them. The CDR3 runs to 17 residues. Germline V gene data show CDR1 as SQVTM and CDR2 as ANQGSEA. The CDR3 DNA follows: TGCAGCGTTGTATGTCCCCTAATGACGGGAGTAGGCTACGAGCAGTACTTC. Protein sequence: CSVVCPLMTGVGYEQYF.

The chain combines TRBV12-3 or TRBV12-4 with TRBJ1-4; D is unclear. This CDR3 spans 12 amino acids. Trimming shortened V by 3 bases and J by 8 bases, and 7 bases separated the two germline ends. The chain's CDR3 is CASSLEREKLFF. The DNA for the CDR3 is TGTGCCAGCAGTTTGGAACGGGAAAAACTGTTTTTT.

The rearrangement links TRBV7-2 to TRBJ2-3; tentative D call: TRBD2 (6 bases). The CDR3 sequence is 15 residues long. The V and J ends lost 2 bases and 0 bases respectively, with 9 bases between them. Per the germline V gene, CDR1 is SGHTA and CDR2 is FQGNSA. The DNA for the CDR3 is TGTGCCAGCAGCTTACGCGGGACTAGCACAGATACGCAGTATTTT. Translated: CASSLRGTSTDTQYF.

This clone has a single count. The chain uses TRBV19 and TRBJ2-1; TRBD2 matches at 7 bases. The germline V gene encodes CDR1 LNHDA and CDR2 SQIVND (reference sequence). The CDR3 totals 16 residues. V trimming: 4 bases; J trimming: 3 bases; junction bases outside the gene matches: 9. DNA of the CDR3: TGTGCCAGTAGTAGTGGGGCTAGCGGAGGCTACAATGAGCAGTTCTTC. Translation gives CASSSGASGGYNEQFF.

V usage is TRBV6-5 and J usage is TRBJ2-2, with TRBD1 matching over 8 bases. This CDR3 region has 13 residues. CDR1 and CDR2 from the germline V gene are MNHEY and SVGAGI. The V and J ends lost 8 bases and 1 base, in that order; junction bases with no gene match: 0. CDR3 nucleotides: TGTGCCAGCGACAGGGGGAACACCGGGGAGCTGTTTTTT. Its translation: CASDRGNTGELFF.

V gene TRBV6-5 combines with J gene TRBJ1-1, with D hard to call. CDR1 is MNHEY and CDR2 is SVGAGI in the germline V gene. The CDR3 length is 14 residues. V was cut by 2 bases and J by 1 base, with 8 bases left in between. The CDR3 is CASSYRLANTEAFF. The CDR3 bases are TGTGCCAGCAGTTACCGGTTAGCGAACACTGAAGCTTTCTTT.

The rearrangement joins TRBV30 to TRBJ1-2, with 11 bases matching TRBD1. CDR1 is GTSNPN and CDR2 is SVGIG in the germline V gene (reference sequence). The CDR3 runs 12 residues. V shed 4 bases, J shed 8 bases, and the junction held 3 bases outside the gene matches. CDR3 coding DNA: TGTGCCTGGATGGGGACAGGGGGGGGCTACACCTTC. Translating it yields CAWMGTGGGYTF.

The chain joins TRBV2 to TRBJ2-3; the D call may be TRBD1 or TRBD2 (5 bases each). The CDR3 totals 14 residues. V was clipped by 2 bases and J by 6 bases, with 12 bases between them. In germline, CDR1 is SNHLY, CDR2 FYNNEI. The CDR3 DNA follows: TGTGCCAGCAGTGAACGAGGGGCAGGTGATACGCAGTATTTT. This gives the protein CASSERGAGDTQYF.

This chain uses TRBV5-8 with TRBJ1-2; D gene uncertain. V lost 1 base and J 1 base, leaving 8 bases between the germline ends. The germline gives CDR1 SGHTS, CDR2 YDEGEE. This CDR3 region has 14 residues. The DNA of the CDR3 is TGTGCCAGCAGCTTGCCGGGCAGTAACTATGGCTACACCTTC. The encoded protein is CASSLPGSNYGYTF.

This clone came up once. CDR3 DNA: TGTGCTGGACAAACAGGGGGCTTGCTCAATGAGCAGTTCTTC. Protein sequence: CAGQTGGLLNEQFF. V and J are TRBV12-5 and TRBJ2-1, with 9 bases lining up with TRBD1. CDR1 LGHNT and CDR2 FRNRAP come from the germline V gene. This CDR3 comprises 14 residues. With V trimmed by 11 bases and J by 6 bases, 11 bases remained unmatched.

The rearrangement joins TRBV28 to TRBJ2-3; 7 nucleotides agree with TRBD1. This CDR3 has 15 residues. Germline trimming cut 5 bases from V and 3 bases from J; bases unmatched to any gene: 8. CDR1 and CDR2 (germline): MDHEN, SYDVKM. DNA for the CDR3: TGTGCCAGCAGTCGGACAGGTCTCGGTACAGATACGCAGTATTTT. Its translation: CASSRTGLGTDTQYF. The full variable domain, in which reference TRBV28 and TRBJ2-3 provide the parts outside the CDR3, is DVKVTQSSRYLVKRTGEKVFLECVQDMDHENMFWYRQDPGLGLRLIYFSYDVKMKEKGDIPEGYSVSREKKERFSLILESASTNQTSMYLCASSRTGLGTDTQYFGPGTRLTVL.

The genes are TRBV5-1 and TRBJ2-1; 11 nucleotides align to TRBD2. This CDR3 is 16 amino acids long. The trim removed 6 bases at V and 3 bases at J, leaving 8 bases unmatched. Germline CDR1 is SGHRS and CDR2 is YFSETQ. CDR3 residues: CASNDGLAGLYNEQFF. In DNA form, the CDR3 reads TGCGCCAGCAACGACGGACTAGCGGGTCTCTACAATGAGCAGTTCTTC.

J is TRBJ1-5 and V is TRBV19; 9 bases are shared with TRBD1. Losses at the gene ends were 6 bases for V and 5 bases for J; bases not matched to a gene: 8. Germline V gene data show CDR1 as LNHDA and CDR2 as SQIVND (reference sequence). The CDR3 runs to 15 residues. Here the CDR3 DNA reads TGTGCCAGTAGGGCTACAGGGGGCTGGGATCAGCCCCAGCATTTT. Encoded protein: CASRATGGWDQPQHF.

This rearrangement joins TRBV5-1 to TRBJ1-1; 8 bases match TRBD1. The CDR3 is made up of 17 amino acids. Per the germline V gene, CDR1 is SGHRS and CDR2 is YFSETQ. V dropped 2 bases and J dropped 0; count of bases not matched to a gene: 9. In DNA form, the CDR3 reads TGCGCCAGCAGCTTACAGATGACAGGGGCTATGAACACTGAAGCTTTCTTT. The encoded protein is CASSLQMTGAMNTEAFF.

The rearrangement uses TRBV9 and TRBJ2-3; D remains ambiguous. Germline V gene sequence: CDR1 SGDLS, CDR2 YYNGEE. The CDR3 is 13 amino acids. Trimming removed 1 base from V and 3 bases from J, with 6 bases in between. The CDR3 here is CASSVSRTDTQYF. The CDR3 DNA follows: TGTGCCAGCAGCGTAAGTCGAACAGATACGCAGTATTTT. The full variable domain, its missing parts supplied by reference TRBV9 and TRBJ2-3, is DSGVTQTPKHLITATGQRVTLRCSPRSGDLSVYWYQQSLDQGLQFLIQYYNGEERAKGNILERFSAQQFPDLHSELNLSSLELGDSALYFCASSVSRTDTQYFGPGTRLTVL.

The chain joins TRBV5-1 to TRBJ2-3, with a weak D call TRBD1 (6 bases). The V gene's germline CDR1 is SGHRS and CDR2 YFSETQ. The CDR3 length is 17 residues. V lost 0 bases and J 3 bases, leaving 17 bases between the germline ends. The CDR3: CASSLVPQGFKTDTQYF. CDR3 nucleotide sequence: TGCGCCAGCAGCTTGGTCCCACAGGGTTTTAAAACAGATACGCAGTATTTT.

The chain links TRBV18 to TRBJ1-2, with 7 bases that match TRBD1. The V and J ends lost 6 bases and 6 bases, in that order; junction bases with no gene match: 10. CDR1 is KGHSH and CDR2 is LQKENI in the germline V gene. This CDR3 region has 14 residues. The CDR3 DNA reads TGTGCCAGCTCGCGTGACAGGGTGGGGAATGGCTACACCTTC. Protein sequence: CASSRDRVGNGYTF.

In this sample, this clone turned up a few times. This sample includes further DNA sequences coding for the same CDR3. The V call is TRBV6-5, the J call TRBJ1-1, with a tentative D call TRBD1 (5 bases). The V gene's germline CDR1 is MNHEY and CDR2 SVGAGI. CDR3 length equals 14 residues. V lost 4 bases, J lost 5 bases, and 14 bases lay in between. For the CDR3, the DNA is TGTGCCAGCAGTTCGCAGGGTAAGGGGACTGAAGCTTTCTTT. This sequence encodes CASSSQGKGTEAFF.

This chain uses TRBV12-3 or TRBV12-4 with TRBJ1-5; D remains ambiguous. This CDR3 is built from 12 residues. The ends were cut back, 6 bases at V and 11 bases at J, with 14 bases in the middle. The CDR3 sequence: CASSHNGRSQHF. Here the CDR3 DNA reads TGTGCCAGCAGCCATAACGGACGGTCCCAGCATTTT.

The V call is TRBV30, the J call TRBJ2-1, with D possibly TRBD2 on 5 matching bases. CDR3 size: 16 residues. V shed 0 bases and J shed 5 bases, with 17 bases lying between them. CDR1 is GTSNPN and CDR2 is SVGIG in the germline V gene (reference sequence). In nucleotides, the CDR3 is TGTGCCTGGAGTGTACTAGGCCTCCCAAAGAACAATGAGCAGTTCTTC. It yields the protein CAWSVLGLPKNNEQFF.

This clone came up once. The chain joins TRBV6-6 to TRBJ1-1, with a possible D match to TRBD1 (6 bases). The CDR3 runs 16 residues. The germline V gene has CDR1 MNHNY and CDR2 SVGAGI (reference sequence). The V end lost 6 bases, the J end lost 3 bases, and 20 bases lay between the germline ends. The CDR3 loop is CASSYRTQGRDTEAFF. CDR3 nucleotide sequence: TGTGCCAGCAGCTACCGAACCCAGGGGAGGGACACTGAAGCTTTCTTT.

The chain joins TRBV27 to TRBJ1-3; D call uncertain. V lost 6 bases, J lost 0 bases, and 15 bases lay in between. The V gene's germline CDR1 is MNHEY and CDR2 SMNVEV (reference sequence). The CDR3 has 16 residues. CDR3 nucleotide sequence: TGTGCCAGCAGATCATTGGACGGCTACTCTGGAAACACCATATATTTT. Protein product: CASRSLDGYSGNTIYF.